These 26 T cell receptor beta chains were sequenced from one sample in a study of shared clonotypes between healthy human individuals. The repertoire was sequenced with immunoSEQ multiplex PCR; TCRdb's copy has only in-frame clones and lacks some. The data show roughly 1,500,000 clones, 95% to 99% seen once. The sequenced sample consisted of naive CD4+ T cells sorted from blood. Indicated subset: CD45RA+ positively selected. Receptor source: a man aged 25-40 years in good health.

This clone was seen once. CDR3 in DNA: TGTGCCAGCAGTAGTAAGCAGTGGGGGCCTAGCACAGATACGCAGTATTTT. Protein sequence: CASSSKQWGPSTDTQYF. V gene TRBV28 combines with J gene TRBJ2-3; possibly TRBD1 for D (6 bases). The germline V gene encodes CDR1 MDHEN and CDR2 SYDVKM. The CDR3 runs to 17 residues. V gave up 5 bases and J gave up 0 bases, with 18 bases separating them.

The chain joins TRBV28 to TRBJ1-5; D unclear. V lost 1 base, J lost 7 bases, and 11 bases lay in between. This CDR3 has 14 residues. Germline lookup yields CDR1 MDHEN and CDR2 SYDVKM. The CDR3 bases are TGTGCCAGCAGTTTATTGTGGGTCAGGCAGCCCCAGCATTTT. Residues: CASSLLWVRQPQHF.

This clone was counted once. The gene calls are TRBV19 and TRBJ2-3; D gene ambiguous. The CDR3 totals 15 residues. Germline loops: CDR1 LNHDA, CDR2 SQIVND (reference sequence). V lost 5 bases and J 2 bases, leaving 14 bases between the germline ends. The CDR3, as DNA: TGTGCCAGTAGTCGTGGACCCTATTACACAGATACGCAGTATTTT. Residues: CASSRGPYYTDTQYF.

This sequence joins TRBV29-1 and TRBJ2-5; TRBD1 matches at 8 bases. The V gene end was trimmed by 7 bases and the J gene end by 2 bases; junction bases not matched to a gene: 3. Germline-derived CDR1 and CDR2 are SQVTM and ANQGSEA. This CDR3 is built from 12 residues. This CDR3 is CSATGEQETQYF. The CDR3 coding sequence is TGCAGCGCGACAGGGGAGCAAGAGACCCAGTACTTC.

This clone was detected once. The V and J genes are TRBV18 and TRBJ2-1; maybe TRBD2 (5 bases). Trimming removed 2 bases at V and 8 bases at J, with 10 bases between. This CDR3 region has 13 residues. Germline V CDR1 and CDR2: KGHSH, LQKENI. DNA of the CDR3: TGTGCCAGCTCACCATATCCGGAGGATGAGCAGTTCTTC. Amino acids: CASSPYPEDEQFF.

This clone was observed once. The rearrangement links TRBV6-5 to TRBJ2-5; 7 bases are shared with TRBD2. The CDR3 extends over 15 amino acids. Germline assignment: CDR1 MNHEY and CDR2 SVGAGI. V was clipped by 8 bases and J by 3 bases; unmatched bases: 12. The DNA of the CDR3 is TGTGCCAGCGGCAGCCCCCTGGGGGGGGAAGAGACCCAGTACTTC. Amino acid sequence: CASGSPLGGEETQYF.

The genes are TRBV27 and TRBJ2-7; 10 nucleotides align to TRBD2. With V trimmed by 8 bases and J by 3 bases, 4 bases remained unmatched. Germline V gene lookup returns CDR1 MNHEY and CDR2 SMNVEV (reference sequence). The length of the CDR3 is 13 residues. The DNA for the CDR3 is TGTGCCAGCCGGACTAGCGGAATCTACGAGCAGTACTTC. Translating it yields CASRTSGIYEQYF.

The chain carries TRBV5-5 and TRBJ2-1, with TRBD2 as a possible D gene (5 bases). CDR3 size: 14 residues. V lost 4 bases and J 3 bases, leaving 11 bases between the germline ends. CDR1 is SGHKS and CDR2 is YYEKEE in the germline V gene (reference sequence). The CDR3 region is CASSPREGYNEQFF. CDR3 DNA sequence: TGTGCCAGCAGCCCCCGAGAGGGCTACAATGAGCAGTTCTTC.

This rearrangement joins TRBV18 to TRBJ2-2, with 7 nucleotides matching TRBD2. V lost 2 bases, J lost 8 bases, and 11 bases stayed unmatched. The CDR3 spans 16 residues. Germline CDR1 reads KGHSH; CDR2 reads LQKENI. This chain's CDR3 is CASSPTGLAVRGELFF. CDR3 DNA: TGTGCCAGCTCACCAACCGGGCTAGCGGTACGAGGGGAGCTGTTTTTT.

This chain uses TRBV27 with TRBJ1-2; D is ambiguous. Germline CDR1 is MNHEY and CDR2 is SMNVEV (reference sequence). V gave up 2 bases and J gave up 4 bases, with 5 bases separating them. The CDR3 extends over 12 amino acids. The CDR3 reads CASSLAGYGYTF. The DNA of the CDR3 is TGTGCCAGCAGTTTAGCGGGCTATGGCTACACCTTC.

The CDR3 DNA is TGTGCCAGCAGTTCGTCAGGGACCTATGGCTACACCTTC. Amino acid sequence: CASSSSGTYGYTF. The chain couples TRBV28 to TRBJ1-2; D may be TRBD1 (5 bases). The V gene's germline CDR1 is MDHEN and CDR2 SYDVKM. V gave up 4 bases and J gave up 4 bases, with 10 bases separating them. The CDR3 is made up of 13 amino acids.

The gene calls are TRBV7-3 and TRBJ2-5, with D possibly being TRBD2 (5 bases). Trimming removed 2 bases from V and 7 bases from J, with 11 bases in between. Germline V gene sequence: CDR1 SGHTA, CDR2 FQGTGA. The CDR3 extends over 13 amino acids. CDR3 bases: TGTGCCAGCAGCTTAGAACCAGCGGCGACCCAGTACTTC. Protein: CASSLEPAATQYF.

The rearrangement uses TRBV4-3 and TRBJ1-1; D is undetermined. CDR1 and CDR2 (germline): LGHNA, YSLEER. The CDR3 is made up of 13 amino acids. V dropped 5 bases and J dropped 1 base, with 8 bases sitting between them. DNA for the CDR3: TGCGCCAGCAGCTACGGCCAGAACACTGAAGCTTTCTTT. Its translation: CASSYGQNTEAFF.

Only one count was recorded for this clone. The V and J genes are TRBV10-3 and TRBJ2-5; D remains ambiguous. From germline, CDR1 is ENHRY and CDR2 SYGVKD. V dropped 10 bases and J dropped 1 base, with 10 bases sitting between them. CDR3 size: 12 residues. Here the CDR3 DNA reads TGTGCCACCAGCCGGGCCCAAGAGACCCAGTACTTC. Translation: CATSRAQETQYF.

This clone has a single count. This chain connects TRBV9 to TRBJ2-5, with TRBD1 matching 8 bases. The germline V gene encodes CDR1 SGDLS and CDR2 YYNGEE. V was clipped by 0 bases and J by 9 bases; unmatched bases: 7. CDR3 length: 14 residues. The CDR3 loop reads CASSVEGQGGAQYF. The CDR3 nucleotides are TGTGCCAGCAGCGTAGAAGGACAGGGTGGGGCCCAGTACTTC.

This chain uses TRBV7-2 with TRBJ2-3; 7 positions match TRBD1. Germline assignment: CDR1 SGHTA and CDR2 FQGNSA. This CDR3 has 15 amino acids. Unmatched junction bases numbered 7, after V lost 5 bases and J lost 2 bases. This CDR3 reads CASSATGFYTDTQYF. The DNA for the CDR3 is TGTGCCAGCAGCGCGACAGGGTTCTACACAGATACGCAGTATTTT.

A note on this clone: The junction departs from the called germline gene at one end, perhaps through a read error. The same CDR3 arises from other DNA sequences in this sample as well. This chain joins TRBV9 and TRBJ2-3; 8 bases line up with TRBD2. The CDR3 is made up of 13 amino acids. Germline V gene sequence: CDR1 SGDLS, CDR2 YYNGEE. CDR3 DNA: TGTGCCAGTAGCGGGACTAGCACAGATACGCAGTATTTT. Translated: CASSGTSTDTQYF.

This chain links TRBV28 with TRBJ1-1; D remains ambiguous. CDR3 length equals 13 residues. Per the germline V gene, CDR1 is MDHEN and CDR2 is SYDVKM. Trimming cost V 6 bases and J 4 bases, with 12 bases left between them. DNA of the CDR3: TGTGCCAGCAGCGGACCCTGGGGCACTGAAGCTTTCTTT. Translating gives CASSGPWGTEAFF. Full variable domain (missing parts from reference TRBV28 and TRBJ1-1): DVKVTQSSRYLVKRTGEKVFLECVQDMDHENMFWYRQDPGLGLRLIYFSYDVKMKEKGDIPEGYSVSREKKERFSLILESASTNQTSMYLCASSGPWGTEAFFGQGTRLTVV.

This chain joins TRBV2 and TRBJ2-2, with D maybe TRBD1 (5 bases). Germline V gene data show CDR1 as SNHLY and CDR2 as FYNNEI. CDR3 length: 15 residues. Trimming pared 1 base from V and 1 base from J, leaving 7 bases between. The CDR3: CASSEVGQNTGELFF. DNA of the CDR3: TGTGCCAGCAGTGAAGTGGGGCAGAACACCGGGGAGCTGTTTTTT.

V is TRBV29-1 and J is TRBJ1-1, with D uncertain. This CDR3 is 12 amino acids long. Germline CDR1 and CDR2: SQVTM and ANQGSEA. V lost 7 bases to trimming and J lost 2 bases, with 11 bases between them. The CDR3 reads CSAERTNTEAFF. CDR3 DNA sequence: TGCAGCGCCGAACGGACTAACACTGAAGCTTTCTTT.

This clone was seen a single time. This chain links TRBV28 with TRBJ2-3; 7 positions agree with TRBD2. Germline CDR1 and CDR2: MDHEN and SYDVKM. CDR3 length: 11 residues. Trimming cost V 9 bases and J 5 bases; bases outside gene matches: 2. The CDR3 sequence is CASIAGDTQYF. CDR3 in DNA: TGTGCCAGTATAGCGGGAGATACGCAGTATTTT.

The CDR3 coding sequence is TGTGCCAGCAGCCCTGCCCCGGGACGGAACTACGAGCAGTACTTC. Its protein product is CASSPAPGRNYEQYF. The V call is TRBV7-9, the J call TRBJ2-7, with D perhaps TRBD1 or TRBD2 (5 bases each). Germline lookup yields CDR1 SEHNR and CDR2 FQNEAQ (reference sequence). The V and J ends lost 5 bases and 3 bases respectively, with 17 bases between them. There are 15 residues in the CDR3.

This chain's CDR3 is CASSPESQPGLSPYEQYF. The CDR3 bases are TGTGCCAGCAGCCCTGAGAGTCAGCCGGGACTCTCCCCCTACGAGCAGTACTTC. V gene TRBV11-2 combines with J gene TRBJ2-7; the D gene is possibly TRBD2 (6 bases). The CDR3 runs to 18 residues. V lost 5 bases to trimming and J lost 2 bases, with 25 bases between them. CDR1 is SGHAT, CDR2 FQNNGV, per germline.

This sequence joins TRBV18 and TRBJ1-1; no firm D call. V lost 1 base to trimming and J lost 5 bases, with 14 bases between them. Germline lookup yields CDR1 KGHSH and CDR2 LQKENI. The length of the CDR3 is 15 residues. CDR3 in amino acids: CASSPHEVLGTEAFF. CDR3 DNA: TGTGCCAGCTCACCACATGAGGTTTTGGGGACTGAAGCTTTCTTT.

V and J are TRBV29-1 and TRBJ2-2; D could derive from TRBD1 or TRBD2 (6 bases each). Germline V gene data show CDR1 as SQVTM and CDR2 as ANQGSEA. The V end was cut by 7 bases, the J end by 4 bases, with 16 bases between. The CDR3 spans 14 residues. CDR3 coding DNA: TGCAGCGCCCAAGGGGGGTCAGGCACCGGGGAGCTGTTTTTT. This sequence encodes CSAQGGSGTGELFF.

The chain links TRBV5-4 to TRBJ2-2; TRBD2 matches at 9 bases. CDR1 is SGHNT, CDR2 YYREEE, per germline (reference sequence). The CDR3 runs 18 residues. The ends lost 4 bases at V and 5 bases at J; junction bases unmatched: 15. CDR3 protein: CASSAVPRSSGKTGELFF. Written as DNA, the CDR3 is TGTGCCAGCAGCGCCGTTCCGCGTTCTAGCGGGAAGACCGGGGAGCTGTTTTTT.